This paragraph reports one TCR beta chain. Its antigen remains unidentified. Preparation of the TCRbeta library involved a method that used unique molecular identifiers. Using its own MiXCR run on the PCR reads, TCRdb lists one record per CDR3 protein. The sample contains approximately 200,000 distinct CDR3 sequences, roughly 6.5% of which appear only once. This entry comes from a study of T-cell reconstitution after alpha-beta-depleted transplantation in children. Overall study findings and caveats: From newly produced T cells came most of the T-cell counts and diversity one year after transplant. Several hundred graft clones that had expanded were reportedly the source of alpha-beta T cells about two months after transplant. High day-60 TCRbeta diversity in some patients came from surviving recipient T cells and thymic progenitors.

Trimming left V 6 bases short and J 2 bases short, with 5 bases between. This CDR3 has 11 residues. Germline V gene lookup returns CDR1 SNHLY and CDR2 FYNNEI. The source of this sequence is a girl under three years old with combined immunodeficiency, due to receive a stem cell transplant. This sample comprised PBMCs, obtained before TCRalphabeta/CD19-depleted stem cell transplant. This chain uses TRBV2 with TRBJ2-7; no reliable D call. In DNA, the CDR3 is TGTGCCAGCAGGGACGCCTACGAGCAGTACTTC. Translating gives CASRDAYEQYF.